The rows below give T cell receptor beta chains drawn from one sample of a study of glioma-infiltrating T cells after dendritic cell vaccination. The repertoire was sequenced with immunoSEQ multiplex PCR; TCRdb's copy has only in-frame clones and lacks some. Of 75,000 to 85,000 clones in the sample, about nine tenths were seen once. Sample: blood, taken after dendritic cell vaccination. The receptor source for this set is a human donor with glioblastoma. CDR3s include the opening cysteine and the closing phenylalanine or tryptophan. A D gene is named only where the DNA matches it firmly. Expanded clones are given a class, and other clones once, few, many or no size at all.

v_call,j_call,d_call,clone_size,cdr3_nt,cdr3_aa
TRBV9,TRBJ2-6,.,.,TGTGCCAGCAGCGTAGCTCGGGGGAGAGAATCTGGGGCCAACGTCCTGACTTTC,CASSVARGRESGANVLTF
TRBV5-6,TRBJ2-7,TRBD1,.,TGTGCCAGCAGCCTACGGGACAGGGTCATCTACGAGCAGTACTTC,CASSLRDRVIYEQYF
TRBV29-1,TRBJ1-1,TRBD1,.,TGCAGCGTTGAACGCGCAGGGGGGTACATGAACACTGAAGCTTTCTTT,CSVERAGGYMNTEAFF
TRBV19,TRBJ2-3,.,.,TGTGCCAGTAGTATAGAGGCGGAACCAGATACGCAGTATTTT,CASSIEAEPDTQYF
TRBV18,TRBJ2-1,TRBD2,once,TGTGCCAGCTCACCGTCTAGCGGGGGCTTCGTAGACTACAATGAGCAGTTCTTC,CASSPSSGGFVDYNEQFF
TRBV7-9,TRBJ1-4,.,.,TGTGCCAGCAGCACTTATTATATCACAGCAACTAATGAAAAACTGTTTTTT,CASSTYYITATNEKLFF
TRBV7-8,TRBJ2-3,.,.,TGTGCCAGCAGCTTAGGAGGCACAGATACGCAGTATTTT,CASSLGGTDTQYF
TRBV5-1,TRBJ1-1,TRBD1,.,TGCGCCAGCAGCTTACAGGGGAGCACTGAAGCTTTCTTT,CASSLQGSTEAFF
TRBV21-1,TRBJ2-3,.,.,TGTGCCAGCAGCAAAGATCTACTGACTCCCACTAGCACAGATACGCAGTATTTT,CASSKDLLTPTSTDTQYF
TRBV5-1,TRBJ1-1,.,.,TGCGCCAGCAGCTTGTTTGATTTGGGGGGCGGGGGGACTGAAGCTTTCTTT,CASSLFDLGGGGTEAFF
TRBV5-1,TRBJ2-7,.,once,TGCGCCAGCAGCTTGGGGGCCCAGCTCGAGCAGTACTTC,CASSLGAQLEQYF
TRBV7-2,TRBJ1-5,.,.,TGTGCCAGCAGCCTTATGGGTTATGACAGCCTTAATCAGCCCCAGCATTTT,CASSLMGYDSLNQPQHF
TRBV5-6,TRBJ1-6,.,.,TGTGCCAGCAGCACCGGGCCTACGGCAGGGAATTCACCCCTCCACTTT,CASSTGPTAGNSPLHF
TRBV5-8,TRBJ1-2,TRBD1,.,TGTGCCAGCAGAGTTCCCATCCGGGACAGGGGCGCTCCCACCTTC,CASRVPIRDRGAPTF
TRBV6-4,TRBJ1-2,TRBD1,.,TGTGCCAGCAGTCCTGACAGGGATTATGGCTACACCTTC,CASSPDRDYGYTF
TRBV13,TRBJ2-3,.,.,TGTGCCAGCAGCGTACTCTATAGCGGAGCTAGCACAGATACGCAGTATTTT,CASSVLYSGASTDTQYF
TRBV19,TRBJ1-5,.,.,TGTGCCAGTAACGATGGAGATAGCAATCAGCCCCAGCATTTT,CASNDGDSNQPQHF
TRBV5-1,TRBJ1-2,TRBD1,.,TGCGCCAGCAGCTTCACAGGGGATAGTAAGTCAGGCTACACCTTC,CASSFTGDSKSGYTF
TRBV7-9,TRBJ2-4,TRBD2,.,TGTGCCAGCAGCTCCGCCGGGACTAGCGGGAGGGCAGACATTCAGTACTTC,CASSSAGTSGRADIQYF
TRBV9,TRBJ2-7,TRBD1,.,TGTGCCAGCAGCGTAGGTGGGACAGGGACCTACGAGCAGTACTTC,CASSVGGTGTYEQYF
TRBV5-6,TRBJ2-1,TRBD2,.,TGTGCCAGCAGCTTCACCGGACTAGCTGTGTTTTGGGAGCAGTTCTTC,CASSFTGLAVFWEQFF
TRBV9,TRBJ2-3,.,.,TGTGCCAGCAGCGTAGTCGTGGAGCCCAGCACAGATACGCAGTATTTT,CASSVVVEPSTDTQYF
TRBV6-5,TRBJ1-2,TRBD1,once,TGTGCCAGCACCCGAGGACAGGGATCGGACTATGGCTACACCTTC,CASTRGQGSDYGYTF
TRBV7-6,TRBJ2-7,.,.,TGTGCCAGCAGCTTAGACATACAGGGTCTCGAGCAGTACTTC,CASSLDIQGLEQYF
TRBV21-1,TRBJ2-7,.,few,TGTGCCAGCATTCCAATTTACGAGCAGTACTTC,CASIPIYEQYF
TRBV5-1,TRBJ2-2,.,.,TGCGCCAGCAGCTTGGCGACCGGGGAGCTGTTTTTT,CASSLATGELFF
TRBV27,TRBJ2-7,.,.,TGTGCCAGCAGTTCCCTTAGTTCGGGCTACGAGCAGTACTTC,CASSSLSSGYEQYF
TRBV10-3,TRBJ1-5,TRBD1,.,TGTGCCATCAGGGGGGACAGGGAGGGACAGCCCCAGCATTTT,CAIRGDREGQPQHF
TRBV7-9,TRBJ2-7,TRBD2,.,TGTGCCAGCAGCCCCCCCTGGACTAGCGGATTCTCCTACGAGCAGTACTTC,CASSPPWTSGFSYEQYF
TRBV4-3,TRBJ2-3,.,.,TGCGCCAGCAGCCAAGAGGCTAGGTGGGCAGATACGCAGTATTTT,CASSQEARWADTQYF
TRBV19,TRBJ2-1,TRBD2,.,TGTGCCAGTGGACTAGCGGGAGGATTTAATGAGCAGTTCTTC,CASGLAGGFNEQFF
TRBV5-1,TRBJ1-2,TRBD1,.,TGCGCCAGCAGCTTGGACAGGGGGCAAGGGGGCTACACCTTC,CASSLDRGQGGYTF
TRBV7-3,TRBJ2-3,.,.,TGTGCCAGCAGCGAAGGGGTGGGCGGCAATACAGATACGCAGTATTTT,CASSEGVGGNTDTQYF
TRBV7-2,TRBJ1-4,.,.,TGTGCCAGCAGCTTGGGGGGGTTTGTAGGAAAACTGTTTTTT,CASSLGGFVGKLFF
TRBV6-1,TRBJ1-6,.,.,TGTGCCAGCAGTGAAGGGGATCGGGGGGCGGCTCCCCTCCACTTT,CASSEGDRGAAPLHF
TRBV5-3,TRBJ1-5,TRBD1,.,TGTGCCAGAAGCTTGGCCGTGAGGGGGCACCCATATAGCAATCAGCCCCAGCATTTT,CARSLAVRGHPYSNQPQHF
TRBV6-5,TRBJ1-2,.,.,TGTGCCAGCAGTTCTTCCCAGACGGAGGCCTTC,CASSSSQTEAF
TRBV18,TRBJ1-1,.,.,TGTGCCAGCTCACCACCACGGAGGGTCTCTGAAGCTTTCTTT,CASSPPRRVSEAFF
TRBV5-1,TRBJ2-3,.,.,TGCGCCAGCAGCGTCTGGACAGACACTAGCACAGATACGCAGTATTTT,CASSVWTDTSTDTQYF
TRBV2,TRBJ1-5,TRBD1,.,TGTGCCAGCAGTGGGGAGACAGGGTTTCAGCCCCAGCATTTT,CASSGETGFQPQHF
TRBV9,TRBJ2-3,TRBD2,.,TGTGCCAGCAGCGTAGATTCTAGGACTAGCGGAAGAAGGAGCACAGATACGCAGTATTTT,CASSVDSRTSGRRSTDTQYF
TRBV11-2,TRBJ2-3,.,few,TGTGCCAGCAGCCCTACCACAGGGTCAGCAGATACGCAGTATTTT,CASSPTTGSADTQYF
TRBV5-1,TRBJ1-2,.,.,TGCGCCAGCAGGACCGACCCCAGGGATTCAGGCTATGGCTACACCTTC,CASRTDPRDSGYGYTF
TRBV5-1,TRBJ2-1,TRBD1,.,TGCGCCAGCAGCTCCAGGCCGGGACAGGGGGCAAATGAGCAGTTCTTC,CASSSRPGQGANEQFF
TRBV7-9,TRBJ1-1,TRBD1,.,TGTGCCAGCAGCTCAGACAGGGTGAACACTGAAGCTTTCTTT,CASSSDRVNTEAFF
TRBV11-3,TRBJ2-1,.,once,TGTGCCAGCAGCTCCCGTCACGGTGAGCAGTTCTTC,CASSSRHGEQFF
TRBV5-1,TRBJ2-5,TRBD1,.,TGCGCCAGCAGCTTGGCAGGGGGTGGAGAGACCCAGTACTTC,CASSLAGGGETQYF
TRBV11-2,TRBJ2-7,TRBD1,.,TGTGCCAGCAGCTTAGGGGACAGGGGCTCTTACGAGCAGTACTTC,CASSLGDRGSYEQYF
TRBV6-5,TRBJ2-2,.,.,TGTGCCAGCAGTTGGACAGTCACCGGGGAGCTGTTTTTT,CASSWTVTGELFF
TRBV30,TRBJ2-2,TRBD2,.,TGTGCCTGGAAACTAGCGGGGAACACCGGGGAGCTGTTTTTT,CAWKLAGNTGELFF
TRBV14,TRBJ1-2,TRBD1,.,TGTGCCAGCAGTCTTAGCCGGGACAGGGGGTATGGCTACACCTTC,CASSLSRDRGYGYTF
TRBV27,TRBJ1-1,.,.,TGTGCCAGCAGTTTATCCTTCAGGGACACTGAAGCTTTCTTT,CASSLSFRDTEAFF